These 11 T cell receptor beta chains were all obtained from the same sample, sequenced in a study of cytomegalovirus exposure and HLA in healthy donors. The assay was immunoSEQ multiplex PCR, and TCRdb's table has in-frame clones only and misses some. The sample shows approximately 71,000 clones, about nine tenths of them seen only once. Sequencing used PBMCs. The receptors derive from a man aged 18 to 30 in good health and CMV-seronegative.

The DNA for the CDR3 is TGTGCCAGCAGCTTTGTAGGGACAACCGGGGAGCTGTTTTTT. It encodes CASSFVGTTGELFF. This rearrangement joins TRBV7-3 to TRBJ2-2; tentatively, D is TRBD1 (6 bases). With 3 bases removed from V and 5 bases from J, the gap between germline ends came to 10 bases. The CDR3 has 14 amino acids. Germline V gives CDR1 SGHTA, CDR2 FQGTGA.

The V call is TRBV27, the J call TRBJ2-1; D may be TRBD2 (6 bases). The CDR3 consists of 14 residues. The V end lost 8 bases, the J end lost 4 bases, and 15 bases lay between the germline ends. Per the germline V gene, CDR1 is MNHEY and CDR2 is SMNVEV (reference sequence). The CDR3 sequence: CASLRAGGYNEQFF. The CDR3 nucleotides read TGTGCCAGCCTTAGGGCTGGGGGGTACAATGAGCAGTTCTTC.

The V call is TRBV6-5, the J call TRBJ1-1; D call uncertain. V shed 2 bases and J shed 3 bases, with 16 bases lying between them. The CDR3 contains 16 residues. The germline gives CDR1 MNHEY, CDR2 SVGAGI. Written as DNA, the CDR3 is TGTGCCAGCAGTTACACCGGGAGAGGAAAATACACTGAAGCTTTCTTT. It translates to CASSYTGRGKYTEAFF.

The rearrangement uses TRBV5-6 and TRBJ2-1; 8 bases map to TRBD2. The CDR3 has 18 residues. Germline CDR1 and CDR2: SGHDT and YYEEEE. The ends lost 0 bases at V and 3 bases at J; junction bases unmatched: 11. CDR3 residues: CASSLAILGLAGYNEQFF. In DNA form, the CDR3 reads TGTGCCAGCAGCTTGGCCATCTTGGGGCTAGCGGGCTACAATGAGCAGTTCTTC.

This chain joins TRBV11-2 and TRBJ2-2, with TRBD1 identical over 10 bases. The CDR3 totals 15 residues. The V and J ends lost 5 bases and 3 bases, in that order; junction bases with no gene match: 3. Looked up from germline, CDR1 is SGHAT and CDR2 is FQNNGV. The CDR3 region has the DNA TGTGCCAGCAGCCCTGGGACAGGGGACACCGGGGAGCTGTTTTTT. Translation: CASSPGTGDTGELFF.

V is TRBV29-1 and J is TRBJ2-1, with 9 bases aligning to TRBD2. The CDR3 spans 15 residues. Germline values: CDR1 SQVTM, CDR2 ANQGSEA. The J segment lost 7 bases and the V segment lost 1 base, leaving 8 bases of the junction unmatched. This CDR3 is CSVEGRIAGVNEQFF. The DNA for the CDR3 is TGCAGCGTTGAAGGGCGGATAGCGGGAGTTAATGAGCAGTTCTTC.

This clone was seen once. The V gene is TRBV28, the J gene TRBJ1-2, with 8 bases identical to TRBD1. The ends lost 5 bases at V and 13 bases at J; junction bases unmatched: 9. This CDR3 is built from 12 residues. CDR1 is MDHEN, CDR2 SYDVKM, per germline. For the CDR3, the DNA is TGTGCCAGCAGTCCTCGGACAGGGCTCGTCACCTTC. Its protein product is CASSPRTGLVTF.

The chain has TRBV4-3 and TRBJ2-1; 9 bases line up with TRBD1. Trimming took 0 bases from V and 4 from J; bases not matched to a gene: 4. Germline V lookup: CDR1 LGHNA, CDR2 YSLEER. The CDR3 loop spans 16 amino acids. The chain's CDR3 is CASSQDLGQGYNEQFF. The DNA of the CDR3 is TGCGCCAGCAGCCAAGATCTGGGACAGGGTTACAATGAGCAGTTCTTC.

The chain uses TRBV7-8 and TRBJ2-1; 10 nucleotides align to TRBD2. Germline V gene data show CDR1 as SGHVS and CDR2 as FQNEAQ. After removal of 5 bases from V and 4 bases from J, the junction contained 5 bases not matched to a gene. The CDR3 is 15 residues long. The CDR3 DNA sequence: TGTGCCAGCAGCAGCACTAGCGGGGATTACAATGAGCAGTTCTTC. Its translation: CASSSTSGDYNEQFF.

The chain joins TRBV28 to TRBJ2-2; 8 bases line up with TRBD1. The germline gives CDR1 MDHEN, CDR2 SYDVKM. The CDR3 consists of 16 residues. V gave up 3 bases and J gave up 3 bases; unmatched junction bases: 6. CDR3 in amino acids: CASSFSGQGYTGELFF. CDR3 sequence (DNA): TGTGCCAGCAGTTTTTCCGGACAGGGCTACACCGGGGAGCTGTTTTTT.

There are a few counts of this clone. The chain employs TRBV6-6 and TRBJ1-2, with 10 nucleotides matching TRBD1. In germline, CDR1 is MNHNY, CDR2 SVGAGI (reference sequence). CDR3 length: 14 residues. Unmatched junction bases numbered 3, after V lost 4 bases and J lost 4 bases. CDR3 DNA sequence: TGTGCCAGCAGTTGGGGACAGGGGTCCTATGGCTACACCTTC. Encoded protein: CASSWGQGSYGYTF.